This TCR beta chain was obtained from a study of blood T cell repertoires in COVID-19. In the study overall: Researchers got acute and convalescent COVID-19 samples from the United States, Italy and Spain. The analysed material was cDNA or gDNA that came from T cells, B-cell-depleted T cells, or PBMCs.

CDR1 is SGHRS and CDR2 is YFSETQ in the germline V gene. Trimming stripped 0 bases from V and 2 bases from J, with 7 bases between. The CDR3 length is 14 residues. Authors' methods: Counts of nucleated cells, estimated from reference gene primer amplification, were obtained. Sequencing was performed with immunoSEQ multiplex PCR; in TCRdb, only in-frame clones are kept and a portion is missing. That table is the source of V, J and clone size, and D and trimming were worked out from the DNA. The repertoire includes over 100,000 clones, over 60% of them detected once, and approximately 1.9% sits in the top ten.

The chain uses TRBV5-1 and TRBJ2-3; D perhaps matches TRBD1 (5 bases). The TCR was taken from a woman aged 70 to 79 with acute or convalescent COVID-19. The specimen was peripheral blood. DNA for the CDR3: TGCGCCAGCAGCTTGGAGGACAACACAGATACGCAGTATTTT. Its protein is CASSLEDNTDTQYF.